This T cell receptor beta chain was documented in a study of shared clonotypes between healthy human individuals. Across the whole study: Sampling drew on donors who were a couple of women and a few men aged 18 to 49. Findings of the study overall: Clonotype sharing among donors, it was expected, would be affected by sequencing depth.

This clone was seen only once. The antigen remains unidentified. Trimming cost V 4 bases and J 4 bases; bases outside gene matches: 3. Germline assignment: CDR1 SGHRS and CDR2 YFSETQ. The CDR3 totals 14 residues. The sequenced material, unsorted PBMC DNA, was run on ten immunoSEQ deep assay plates. Sequencing used immunoSEQ multiplex PCR; TCRdb keeps in-frame clones, though not all of them. The data contain about 460,000 clones, roughly three quarters of them singletons. The clonotype originates from a woman aged 40 to 50 in good health. Some clones in this sample may be carry-over from other donors' samples. The chain joins TRBV5-1 to TRBJ2-5; 11 positions agree with TRBD2. What was sequenced was PBMCs. The chain's CDR3 is CASSIGLAGETQYF. CDR3 bases: TGCGCCAGCAGCATCGGACTAGCGGGAGAGACCCAGTACTTC.